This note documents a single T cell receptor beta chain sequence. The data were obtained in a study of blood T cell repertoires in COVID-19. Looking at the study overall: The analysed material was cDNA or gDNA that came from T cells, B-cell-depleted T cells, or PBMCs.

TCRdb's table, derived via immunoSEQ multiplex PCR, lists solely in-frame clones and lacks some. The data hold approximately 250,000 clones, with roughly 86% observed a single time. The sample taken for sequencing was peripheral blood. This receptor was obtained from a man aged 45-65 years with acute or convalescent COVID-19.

This CDR3 reads CASSSTGDIQYF. DNA for the CDR3: TGTGCCAGCAGTTCGACAGGGGACATTCAGTACTTC. The V call is TRBV6-5, the J call TRBJ2-4; TRBD1 agrees at 8 bases. The CDR3 contains 12 residues. Germline CDR1 and CDR2: MNHEY and SVGAGI. V was clipped by 4 bases and J by 8 bases; unmatched bases: 1.